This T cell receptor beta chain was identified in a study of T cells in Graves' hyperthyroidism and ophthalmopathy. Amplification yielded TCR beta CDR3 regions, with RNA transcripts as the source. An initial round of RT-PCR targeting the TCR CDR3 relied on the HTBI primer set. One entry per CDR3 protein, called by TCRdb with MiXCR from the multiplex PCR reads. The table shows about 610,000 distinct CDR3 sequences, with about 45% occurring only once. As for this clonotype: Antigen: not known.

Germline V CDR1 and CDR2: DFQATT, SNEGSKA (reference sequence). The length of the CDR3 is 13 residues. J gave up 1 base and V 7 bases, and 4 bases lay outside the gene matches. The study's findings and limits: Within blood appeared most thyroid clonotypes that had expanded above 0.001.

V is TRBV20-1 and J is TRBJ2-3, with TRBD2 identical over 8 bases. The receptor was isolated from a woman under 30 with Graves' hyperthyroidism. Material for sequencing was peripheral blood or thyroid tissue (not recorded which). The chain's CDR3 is CSVPTSGTDTQYF. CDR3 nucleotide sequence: TGCAGTGTTCCGACTAGCGGCACAGATACGCAGTATTTT.